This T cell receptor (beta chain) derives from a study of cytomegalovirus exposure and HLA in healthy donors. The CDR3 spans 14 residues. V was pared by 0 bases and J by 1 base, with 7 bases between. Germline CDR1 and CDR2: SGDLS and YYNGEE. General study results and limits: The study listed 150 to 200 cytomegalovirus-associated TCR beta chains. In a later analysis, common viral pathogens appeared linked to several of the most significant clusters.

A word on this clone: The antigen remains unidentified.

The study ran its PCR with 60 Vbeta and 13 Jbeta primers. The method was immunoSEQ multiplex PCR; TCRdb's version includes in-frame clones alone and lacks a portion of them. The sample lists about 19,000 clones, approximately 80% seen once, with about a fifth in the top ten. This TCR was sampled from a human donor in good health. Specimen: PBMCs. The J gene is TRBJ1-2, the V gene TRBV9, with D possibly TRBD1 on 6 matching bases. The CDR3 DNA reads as TGTGCCAGCAGCGTAGTAGGGGGTAACTATGGCTACACCTTC. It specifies CASSVVGGNYGYTF.